This TCR beta chain was identified in a study of T cell changes during pregnancy in multiple sclerosis (dated by TCRdb to the late 2010s). Background on the whole study: The study looked at changes in the T cell repertoire across pregnancy in women with multiple sclerosis.

In the germline V gene (reference sequence), CDR1 corresponds to GTSNPN and CDR2 to SVGIG. Including cysteine and phenylalanine, the CDR3 has 12 amino acids. The DNA shown is the 36-base CDR3, in frame from base 1. To note about this clone: The antigen this receptor binds is unknown. One end of the junction varies from germline; a read error may be responsible.

Library preparation employed the immunoSEQ multiplex PCR assay. Here the immuneACCESS table is served through TCRdb, limited to in-frame sequences with V and J called. Missing clones are a known gap in these copies; in checked studies unresolved V genes cover under half, and the rest lacks a known reason. The sample data list tens of thousands of clones, and approximately 90% of these were observed just once. Of the sample, nearly 0.2% is held by the ten largest clones. This sequence uses TRBV30 and TRBJ1-1; TRBD1 lines up with 7 middle nucleotides. The TCR comes from a female donor with multiple sclerosis, enrolled in a pregnancy study. Sequencing used CD4+ T cells from peripheral blood mononuclear cells, obtained in the second trimester of pregnancy. The nucleotides are TGTGCGTGGACAGGCTCGAACACTGAAGCTTTCTTT. Translated, it reads CAWTGSNTEAFF.